The 8 T cell receptor beta chains below all came from one sample that was sequenced in a study of STAT5B mutations in CD4+ large granular lymphocyte leukemia. Generated by immunoSEQ multiplex PCR, the TCRdb table keeps only in-frame clones and is missing some. This repertoire shows 30,000 to 40,000 clones, about 80% found once; its top ten account for approximately 6.4%. The sequenced sample consisted of CD4+ T cells from blood buffy coats. The receptors here all came from a human donor in good health.

V and J are TRBV4-1 and TRBJ2-7; D not certain. The CDR3 loop spans 14 amino acids. CDR1 is MGHRA, CDR2 YSYEKL, per germline. Trimming removed 3 bases at V and 9 bases at J, with 18 bases between. The CDR3: CASSQGITSSRQYF. Written as DNA, the CDR3 is TGCGCCAGCAGCCAGGGGATTACATCCTCGAGGCAGTACTTC.

V gene TRBV10-3 combines with J gene TRBJ2-2, with 8 positions matching TRBD1. The CDR3 totals 17 residues. The germline CDR1 and CDR2 sequences are ENHRY and SYGVKD. V was clipped by 4 bases and J by 3 bases; unmatched bases: 10. The CDR3 nucleotides are TGTGCCATCAGTGGCCGGGACAGGCCCCGGGACACCGGGGAGCTGTTTTTT. This sequence encodes CAISGRDRPRDTGELFF.

The chain's CDR3 is CASSITVRLSNQPQHF. CDR3 coding DNA: TGTGCCAGTAGTATAACGGTCAGGCTTAGCAATCAGCCCCAGCATTTT. V gene TRBV19 combines with J gene TRBJ1-5; D not certain. This CDR3 region has 16 residues. Trimming removed 2 bases at V and 0 bases at J, with 11 bases between. Germline values: CDR1 LNHDA, CDR2 SQIVND (reference sequence).

Only one count was recorded for this clone. The CDR3 sequence: CASSIGRVVSSYNEQFF. In DNA form, the CDR3 reads TGTGCCAGTAGTATAGGTCGGGTAGTGAGTTCCTACAATGAGCAGTTCTTC. The chain combines TRBV19 with TRBJ2-1; D not certain. The CDR3 runs 17 residues. Germline CDR1 and CDR2: LNHDA and SQIVND (reference sequence). V lost 1 base and J lost 1, with 14 bases in between.

This clone appeared a few times. The V call is TRBV10-3, the J call TRBJ1-5; D possibly corresponds to TRBD1 (6 bases). Germline CDR1 and CDR2: ENHRY and SYGVKD. This CDR3 comprises 13 residues. V was trimmed by 4 bases and J by 3 bases, leaving 7 bases between them. CDR3 in amino acids: CAISGTDNQPQHF. CDR3 in DNA: TGTGCCATCAGTGGGACAGACAATCAGCCCCAGCATTTT.

The chain uses TRBV5-1 and TRBJ2-1, with 12 bases aligning to TRBD2. The CDR3 is made up of 16 amino acids. Germline assignment: CDR1 SGHRS and CDR2 YFSETQ. V was clipped by 3 bases and J by 6 bases; unmatched bases: 7. The CDR3, as DNA: TGCGCCAGCAGCTGGGGGGGACTAGCGGGCCCCAATGAGCAGTTCTTC. This encodes CASSWGGLAGPNEQFF.

The chain uses TRBV7-9 and TRBJ2-5; no clear D gene. V was shortened by 1 base and J by 0 bases, with 12 bases between the two germline ends. Looked up from germline, CDR1 is SEHNR and CDR2 is FQNEAQ (reference sequence). CDR3 length: 16 amino acids. The CDR3 DNA sequence: TGTGCCAGCAGCTTAGTTGGGATGGGGAACCAAGAGACCCAGTACTTC. It is translated as CASSLVGMGNQETQYF.

J is TRBJ2-5 and V is TRBV28; D gene unclear. Trimming removed 4 bases at V and 1 base at J, with 13 bases between. Germline loops: CDR1 MDHEN, CDR2 SYDVKM. The CDR3 length is 15 residues. The DNA of the CDR3 is TGTGCCAGCAGTTCGCTGGATTCTACCCAAGAGACCCAGTACTTC. Protein: CASSSLDSTQETQYF.